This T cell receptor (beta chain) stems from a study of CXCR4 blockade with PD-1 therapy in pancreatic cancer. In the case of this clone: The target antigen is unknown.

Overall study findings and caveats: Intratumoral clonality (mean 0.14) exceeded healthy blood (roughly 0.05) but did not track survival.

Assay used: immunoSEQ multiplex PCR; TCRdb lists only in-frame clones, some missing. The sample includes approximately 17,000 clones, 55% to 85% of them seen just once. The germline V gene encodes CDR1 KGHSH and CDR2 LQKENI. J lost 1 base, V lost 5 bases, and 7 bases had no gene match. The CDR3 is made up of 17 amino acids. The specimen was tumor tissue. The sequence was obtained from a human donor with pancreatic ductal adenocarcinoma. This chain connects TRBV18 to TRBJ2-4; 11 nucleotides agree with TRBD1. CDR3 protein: CASSMGQGVEAKNIQYF. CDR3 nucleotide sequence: TGTGCCAGCTCAATGGGACAGGGGGTCGAGGCCAAAAACATTCAGTACTTC.